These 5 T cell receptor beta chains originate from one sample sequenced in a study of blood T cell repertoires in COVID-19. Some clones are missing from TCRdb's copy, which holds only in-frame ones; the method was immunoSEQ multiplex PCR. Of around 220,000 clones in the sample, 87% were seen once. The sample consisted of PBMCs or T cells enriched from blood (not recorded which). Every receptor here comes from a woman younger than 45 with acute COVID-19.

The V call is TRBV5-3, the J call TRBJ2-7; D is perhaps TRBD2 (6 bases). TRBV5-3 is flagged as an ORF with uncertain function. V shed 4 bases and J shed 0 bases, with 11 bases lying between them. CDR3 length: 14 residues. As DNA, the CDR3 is TGTGCCAGAAGCGCCTTAGCGGACTCCTACGAGCAGTACTTC. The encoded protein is CARSALADSYEQYF.

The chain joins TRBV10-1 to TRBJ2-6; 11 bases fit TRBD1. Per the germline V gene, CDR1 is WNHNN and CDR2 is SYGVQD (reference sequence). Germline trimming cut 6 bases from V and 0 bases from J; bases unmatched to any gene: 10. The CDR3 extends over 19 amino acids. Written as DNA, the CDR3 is TGCGCCAGCAGGAGCGGACAGGGGGCTCTGATCTCTGGGGCCAACGTCCTGACTTTC. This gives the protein CASRSGQGALISGANVLTF.

This CDR3 is CASSPPGTGYGYTF. The CDR3 coding sequence is TGTGCCAGCAGCCCCCCCGGGACAGGCTATGGCTACACCTTC. The V and J genes are TRBV7-9 and TRBJ1-2, with 8 nucleotides matching TRBD1. The CDR3 extends over 14 amino acids. V shed 5 bases, J shed 4 bases, and the junction held 6 bases outside the gene matches. Per germline, CDR1 SEHNR and CDR2 FQNEAQ (reference sequence). The complete variable domain, with remaining parts taken from reference TRBV7-9 and TRBJ1-2, reads DTGVSQNPRHKITKRGQNVTFRCDPISEHNRLYWYRQTLGQGPEFLTYFQNEAQLEKSRLLSDRFSAERPKGSFSTLEIQRTEQGDSAMYLCASSPPGTGYGYTFGSGTRLTVV.

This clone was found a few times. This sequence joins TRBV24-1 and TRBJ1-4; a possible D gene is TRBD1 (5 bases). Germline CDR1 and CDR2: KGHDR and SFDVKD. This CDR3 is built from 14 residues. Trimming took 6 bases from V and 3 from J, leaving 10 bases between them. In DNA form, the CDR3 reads TGTGCCACCAGTTCCGGGGGATCTAATGAAAAACTGTTTTTT. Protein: CATSSGGSNEKLFF.

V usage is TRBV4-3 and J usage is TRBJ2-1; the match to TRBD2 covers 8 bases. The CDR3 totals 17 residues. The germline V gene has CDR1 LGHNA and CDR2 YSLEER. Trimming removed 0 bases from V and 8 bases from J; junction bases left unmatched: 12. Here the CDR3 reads CASSQDPAGAVMDEQFF. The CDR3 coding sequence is TGCGCCAGCAGCCAAGATCCAGCGGGAGCGGTTATGGATGAGCAGTTCTTC.